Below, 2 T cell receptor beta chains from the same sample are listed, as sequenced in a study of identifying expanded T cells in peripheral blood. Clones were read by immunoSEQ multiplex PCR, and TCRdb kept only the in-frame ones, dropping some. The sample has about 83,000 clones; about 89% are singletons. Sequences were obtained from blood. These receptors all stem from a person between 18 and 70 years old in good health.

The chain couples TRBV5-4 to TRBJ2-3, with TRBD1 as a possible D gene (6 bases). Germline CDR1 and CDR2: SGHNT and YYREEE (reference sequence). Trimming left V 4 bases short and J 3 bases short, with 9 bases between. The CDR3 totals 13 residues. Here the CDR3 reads CASSDRITDTQYF. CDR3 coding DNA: TGTGCCAGCAGCGACAGGATTACAGATACGCAGTATTTT.

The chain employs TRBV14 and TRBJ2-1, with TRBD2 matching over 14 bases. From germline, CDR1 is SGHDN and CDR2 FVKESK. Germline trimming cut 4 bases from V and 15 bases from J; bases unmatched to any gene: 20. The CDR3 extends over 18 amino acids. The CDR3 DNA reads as TGTGCCAGCAGCCCGGGGACAGGGAGGACTAGCGGGAGGCCCCTAGCGTTCTTC. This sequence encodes CASSPGTGRTSGRPLAFF.